The present T cell receptor (beta chain) was sequenced within a study of T cells after yellow fever vaccination. Study-wide background: For low cell numbers, libraries were made with SMART-Seq v4 Ultra Low Input.

This clonotype occurred many times. Its antigen is as yet unknown. MiXCR was run by TCRdb on the 5' RACE reads, yielding one entry per CDR3 protein. This table has some 320,000 distinct CDR3 sequences, 7.5% to 9% appearing once. Study-wide results and limits: Clonotypes found in both CD4 and CD8 compartments made up a small share. Faster peaking, at day 5 versus 15, marked a secondary response that was weaker. Contamination of FACS-sorted repertoires by abundant clonotypes from the bulk population could occur.

V trimming: 0 bases; J trimming: 0 bases; junction bases outside the gene matches: 7. CDR1 is LGHNA, CDR2 YSLEER, per germline. The CDR3 spans 19 residues. The TCR originated in a man between 18 and 35 years old who received the YFV17D yellow fever vaccine. The material was PBMCs, obtained on the day of the first yellow fever vaccination. This chain uses TRBV4-3 with TRBJ2-4; 11 bases are a match to TRBD2. The CDR3 nucleotides read TGCGCCAGCAGCCAAGACGAGGCTAGCGGGGGGCTAGCCAAAAACATTCAGTACTTC. Protein: CASSQDEASGGLAKNIQYF.